This TCR beta chain was recorded in a study of T-cell reconstitution after alpha-beta-depleted transplantation in children. TCRbeta library construction was performed incorporating unique molecular identifiers. TCRdb recomputed calls from the PCR reads with MiXCR, one row per CDR3 protein. Of some 500,000 distinct CDR3 sequences in the sample, approximately 20% were seen once. CDR3 length: 15 amino acids. Germline assignment: CDR1 LGHNT and CDR2 FRNRAP. J lost 8 bases, V lost 3 bases, and 8 bases had no gene match. In its sample, this clonotype was seen a few times. This sequence joins TRBV12-5 and TRBJ2-1; 9 bases agree with TRBD2. The sample in question was PBMCs from the stem cell graft donor, obtained from the stem cell graft. The receptor's source is a human donor who donated a stem cell graft to a child with acute lymphoblastic leukemia. The CDR3 DNA reads TGTGCTAGTGGTTTCGGCCTAGCGGGATGGGATGAGCAGTTCTTC. Protein: CASGFGLAGWDEQFF.